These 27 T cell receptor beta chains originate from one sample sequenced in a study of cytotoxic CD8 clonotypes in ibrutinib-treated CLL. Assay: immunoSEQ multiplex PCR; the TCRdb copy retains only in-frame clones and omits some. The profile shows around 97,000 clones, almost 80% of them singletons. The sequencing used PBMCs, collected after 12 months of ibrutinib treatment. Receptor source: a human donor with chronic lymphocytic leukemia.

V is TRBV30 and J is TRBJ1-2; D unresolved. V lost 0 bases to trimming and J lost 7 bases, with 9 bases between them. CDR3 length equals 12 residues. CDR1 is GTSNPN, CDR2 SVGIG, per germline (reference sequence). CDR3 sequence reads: CAWSVSISGYTF. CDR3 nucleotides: TGTGCCTGGAGTGTATCGATCTCTGGCTACACCTTC.

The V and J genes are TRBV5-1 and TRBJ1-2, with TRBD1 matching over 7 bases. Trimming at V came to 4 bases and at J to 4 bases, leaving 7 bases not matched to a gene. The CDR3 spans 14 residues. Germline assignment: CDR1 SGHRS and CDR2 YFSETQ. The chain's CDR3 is CASSPGDSPYGYTF. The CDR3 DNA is TGCGCCAGCAGCCCGGGGGACAGCCCCTATGGCTACACCTTC.

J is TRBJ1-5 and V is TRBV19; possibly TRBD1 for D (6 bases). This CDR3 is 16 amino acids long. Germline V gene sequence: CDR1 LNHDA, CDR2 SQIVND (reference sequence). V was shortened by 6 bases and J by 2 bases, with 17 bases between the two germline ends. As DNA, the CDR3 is TGTGCCAGTAGCCTAGGGGGGCGAGAGGGCAATCAGCCCCAGCATTTT. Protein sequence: CASSLGGREGNQPQHF.

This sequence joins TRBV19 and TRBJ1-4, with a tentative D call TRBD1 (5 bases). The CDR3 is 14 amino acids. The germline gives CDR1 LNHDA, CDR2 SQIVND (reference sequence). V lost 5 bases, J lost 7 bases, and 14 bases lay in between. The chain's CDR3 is CASSLGDFGEKLFF. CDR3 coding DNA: TGTGCCAGTAGTCTGGGGGATTTCGGTGAAAAACTGTTTTTT.

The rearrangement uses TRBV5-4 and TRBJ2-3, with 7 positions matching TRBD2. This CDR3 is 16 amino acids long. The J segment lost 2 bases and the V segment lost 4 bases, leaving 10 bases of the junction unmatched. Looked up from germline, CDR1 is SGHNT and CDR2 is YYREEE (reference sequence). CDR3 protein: CASSGGGRGTTDTQYF. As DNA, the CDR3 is TGTGCCAGCAGCGGGGGTGGGCGGGGGACCACAGATACGCAGTATTTT.

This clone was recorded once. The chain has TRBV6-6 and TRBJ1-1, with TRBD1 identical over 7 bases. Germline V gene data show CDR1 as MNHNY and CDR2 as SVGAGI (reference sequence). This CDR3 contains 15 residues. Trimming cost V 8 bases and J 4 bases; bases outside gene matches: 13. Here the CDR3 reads CASRGQRASSTEAFF. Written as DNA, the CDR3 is TGTGCCAGCCGGGGACAGAGGGCCTCCTCCACTGAAGCTTTCTTT.

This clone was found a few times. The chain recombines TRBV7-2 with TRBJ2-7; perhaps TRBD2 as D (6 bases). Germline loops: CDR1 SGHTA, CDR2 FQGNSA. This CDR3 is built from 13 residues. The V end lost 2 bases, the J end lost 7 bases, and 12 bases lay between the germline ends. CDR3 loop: CASSLSGGREQYF. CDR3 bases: TGTGCCAGCAGCTTATCGGGTGGGAGGGAGCAGTACTTC.

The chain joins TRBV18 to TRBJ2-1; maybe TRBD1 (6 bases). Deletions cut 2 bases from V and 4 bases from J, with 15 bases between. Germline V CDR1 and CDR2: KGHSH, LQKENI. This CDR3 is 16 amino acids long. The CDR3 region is CASSPFPQGAYNEQFF. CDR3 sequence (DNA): TGTGCCAGCTCACCATTCCCACAGGGTGCATACAATGAGCAGTTCTTC.

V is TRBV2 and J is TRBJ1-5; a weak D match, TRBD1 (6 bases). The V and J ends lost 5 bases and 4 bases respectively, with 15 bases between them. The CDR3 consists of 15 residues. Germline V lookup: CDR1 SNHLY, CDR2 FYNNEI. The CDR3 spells CASSRTGKANQPQHF. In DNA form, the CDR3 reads TGTGCCAGCAGTCGAACAGGGAAAGCAAATCAGCCCCAGCATTTT.

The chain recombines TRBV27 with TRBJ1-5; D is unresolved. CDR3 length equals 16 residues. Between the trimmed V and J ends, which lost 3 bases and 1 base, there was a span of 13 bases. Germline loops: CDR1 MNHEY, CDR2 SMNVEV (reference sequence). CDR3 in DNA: TGTGCCAGCAGTTTGGGCCGACTTGAGAGCAATCAGCCCCAGCATTTT. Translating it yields CASSLGRLESNQPQHF.

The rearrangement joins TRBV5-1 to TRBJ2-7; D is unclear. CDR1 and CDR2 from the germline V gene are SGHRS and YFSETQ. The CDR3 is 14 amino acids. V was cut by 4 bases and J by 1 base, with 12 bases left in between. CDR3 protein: CASSRIDQSYEQYF. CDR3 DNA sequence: TGCGCCAGCAGCAGGATTGATCAATCCTACGAGCAGTACTTC.

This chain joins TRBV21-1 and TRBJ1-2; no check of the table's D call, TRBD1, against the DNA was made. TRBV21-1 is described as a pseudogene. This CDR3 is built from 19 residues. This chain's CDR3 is CASSKGLEGQGILNYGYTF. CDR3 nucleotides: TGTGCCAGCAGCAAAGGACTCGAGGGACAGGGCATATTAAACTATGGCTACACCTTC.

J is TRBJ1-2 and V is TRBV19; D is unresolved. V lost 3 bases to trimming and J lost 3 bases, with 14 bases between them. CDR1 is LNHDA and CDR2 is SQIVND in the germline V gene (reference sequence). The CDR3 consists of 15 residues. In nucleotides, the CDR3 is TGTGCCAGTAGTATCCCCTCCGGCAATTACTATGGCTACACCTTC. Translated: CASSIPSGNYYGYTF.

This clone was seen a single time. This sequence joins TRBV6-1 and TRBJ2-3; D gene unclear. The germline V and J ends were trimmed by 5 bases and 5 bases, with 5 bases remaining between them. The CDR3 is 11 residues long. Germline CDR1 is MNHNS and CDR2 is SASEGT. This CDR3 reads CASSPLDTQYF. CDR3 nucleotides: TGTGCCAGCAGTCCGCTAGATACGCAGTATTTT.

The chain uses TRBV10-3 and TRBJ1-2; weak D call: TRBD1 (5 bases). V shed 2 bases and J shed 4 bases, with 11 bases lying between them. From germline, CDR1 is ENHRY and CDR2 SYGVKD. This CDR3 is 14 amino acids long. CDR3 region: CAISEQGRGYGYTF. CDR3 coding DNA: TGTGCCATCAGTGAGCAGGGACGCGGCTATGGCTACACCTTC.

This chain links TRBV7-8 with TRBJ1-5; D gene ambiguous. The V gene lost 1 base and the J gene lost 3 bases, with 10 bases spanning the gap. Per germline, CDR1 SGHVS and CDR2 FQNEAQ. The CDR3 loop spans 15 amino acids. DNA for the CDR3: TGTGCCAGCAGCTTAGGACTGCCGATCAATCAGCCCCAGCATTTT. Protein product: CASSLGLPINQPQHF.

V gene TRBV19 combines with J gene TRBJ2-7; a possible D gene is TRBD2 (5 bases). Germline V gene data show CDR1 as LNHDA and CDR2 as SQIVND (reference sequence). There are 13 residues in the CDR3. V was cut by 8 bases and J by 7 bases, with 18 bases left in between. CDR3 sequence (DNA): TGTGCCAGTTCTACCGTCCCCTCGGGGGAGCAGTACTTC. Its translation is CASSTVPSGEQYF.

The CDR3, as DNA: TGTGCCTGGATGTGGGACAGGGGTTACGAGCAGTACTTC. As protein: CAWMWDRGYEQYF. The chain couples TRBV30 to TRBJ2-7, with 10 nucleotides matching TRBD1. The germline V gene encodes CDR1 GTSNPN and CDR2 SVGIG (reference sequence). V lost 4 bases and J lost 4; bases outside the gene matches: 4. This CDR3 has 13 residues.

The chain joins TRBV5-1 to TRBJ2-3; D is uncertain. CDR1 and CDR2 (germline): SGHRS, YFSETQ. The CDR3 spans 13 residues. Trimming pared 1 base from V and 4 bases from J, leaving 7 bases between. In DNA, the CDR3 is TGCGCCAGCAGCTTGTTGGTCGCAGATACGCAGTATTTT. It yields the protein CASSLLVADTQYF.

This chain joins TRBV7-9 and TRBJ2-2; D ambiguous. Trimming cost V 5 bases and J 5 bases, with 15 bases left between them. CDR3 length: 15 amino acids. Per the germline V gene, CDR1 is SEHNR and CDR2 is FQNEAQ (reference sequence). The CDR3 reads CASSSAKTRTGELFF. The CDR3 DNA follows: TGTGCCAGCAGCAGCGCAAAAACAAGGACCGGGGAGCTGTTTTTT.

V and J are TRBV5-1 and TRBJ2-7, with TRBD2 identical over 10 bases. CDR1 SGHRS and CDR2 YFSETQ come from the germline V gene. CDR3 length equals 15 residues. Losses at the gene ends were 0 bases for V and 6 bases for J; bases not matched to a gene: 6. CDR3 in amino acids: CASSLDSGGPIEQYF. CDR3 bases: TGCGCCAGCAGCTTGGATAGCGGGGGGCCCATCGAGCAGTACTTC.

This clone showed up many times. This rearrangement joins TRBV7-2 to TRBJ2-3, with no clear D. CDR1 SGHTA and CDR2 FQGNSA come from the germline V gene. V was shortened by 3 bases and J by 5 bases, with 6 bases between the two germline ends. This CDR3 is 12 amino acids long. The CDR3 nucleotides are TGTGCCAGCAGCTTTCCAGGAGATACGCAGTATTTT. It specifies CASSFPGDTQYF.

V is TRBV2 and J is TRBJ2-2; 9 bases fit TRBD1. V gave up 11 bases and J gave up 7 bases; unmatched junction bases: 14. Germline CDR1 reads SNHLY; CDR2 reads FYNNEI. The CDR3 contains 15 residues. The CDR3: CACIFRDRVSGELFF. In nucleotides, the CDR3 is TGTGCCTGTATATTCCGGGACAGGGTCAGCGGGGAGCTGTTTTTT.

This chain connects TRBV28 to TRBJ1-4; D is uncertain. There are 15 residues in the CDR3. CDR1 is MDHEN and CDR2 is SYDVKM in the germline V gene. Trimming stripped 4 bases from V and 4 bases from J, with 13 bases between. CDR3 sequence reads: CASSSSGPINEKLFF. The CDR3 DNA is TGTGCCAGCAGTTCCTCCGGGCCTATTAATGAAAAACTGTTTTTT.

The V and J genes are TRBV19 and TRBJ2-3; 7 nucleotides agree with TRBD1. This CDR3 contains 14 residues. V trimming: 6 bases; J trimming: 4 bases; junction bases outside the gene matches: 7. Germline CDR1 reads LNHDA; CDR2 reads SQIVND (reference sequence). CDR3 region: CASSRGQVADTQYF. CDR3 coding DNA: TGTGCCAGTAGCCGTGGACAGGTCGCAGATACGCAGTATTTT.

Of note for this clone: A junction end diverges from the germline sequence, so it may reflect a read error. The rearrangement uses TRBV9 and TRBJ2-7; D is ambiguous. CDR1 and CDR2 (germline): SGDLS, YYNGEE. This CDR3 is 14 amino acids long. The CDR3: CASTVGSGSYEQYF. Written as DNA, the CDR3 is TGTGCCAGCACCGTAGGATCAGGATCCTACGAGCAGTACTTC.

The CDR3 nucleotides are TGTGCCAGCAAAGTGGGGGGGGGAGATACGCAGTATTTT. Its protein is CASKVGGGDTQYF. The genes are TRBV25-1 and TRBJ2-3, with TRBD2 matching over 7 bases. Germline V gene lookup returns CDR1 MGHDK and CDR2 SYGVNS. This CDR3 is 13 amino acids long. The trim removed 7 bases at V and 5 bases at J, leaving 6 bases unmatched.